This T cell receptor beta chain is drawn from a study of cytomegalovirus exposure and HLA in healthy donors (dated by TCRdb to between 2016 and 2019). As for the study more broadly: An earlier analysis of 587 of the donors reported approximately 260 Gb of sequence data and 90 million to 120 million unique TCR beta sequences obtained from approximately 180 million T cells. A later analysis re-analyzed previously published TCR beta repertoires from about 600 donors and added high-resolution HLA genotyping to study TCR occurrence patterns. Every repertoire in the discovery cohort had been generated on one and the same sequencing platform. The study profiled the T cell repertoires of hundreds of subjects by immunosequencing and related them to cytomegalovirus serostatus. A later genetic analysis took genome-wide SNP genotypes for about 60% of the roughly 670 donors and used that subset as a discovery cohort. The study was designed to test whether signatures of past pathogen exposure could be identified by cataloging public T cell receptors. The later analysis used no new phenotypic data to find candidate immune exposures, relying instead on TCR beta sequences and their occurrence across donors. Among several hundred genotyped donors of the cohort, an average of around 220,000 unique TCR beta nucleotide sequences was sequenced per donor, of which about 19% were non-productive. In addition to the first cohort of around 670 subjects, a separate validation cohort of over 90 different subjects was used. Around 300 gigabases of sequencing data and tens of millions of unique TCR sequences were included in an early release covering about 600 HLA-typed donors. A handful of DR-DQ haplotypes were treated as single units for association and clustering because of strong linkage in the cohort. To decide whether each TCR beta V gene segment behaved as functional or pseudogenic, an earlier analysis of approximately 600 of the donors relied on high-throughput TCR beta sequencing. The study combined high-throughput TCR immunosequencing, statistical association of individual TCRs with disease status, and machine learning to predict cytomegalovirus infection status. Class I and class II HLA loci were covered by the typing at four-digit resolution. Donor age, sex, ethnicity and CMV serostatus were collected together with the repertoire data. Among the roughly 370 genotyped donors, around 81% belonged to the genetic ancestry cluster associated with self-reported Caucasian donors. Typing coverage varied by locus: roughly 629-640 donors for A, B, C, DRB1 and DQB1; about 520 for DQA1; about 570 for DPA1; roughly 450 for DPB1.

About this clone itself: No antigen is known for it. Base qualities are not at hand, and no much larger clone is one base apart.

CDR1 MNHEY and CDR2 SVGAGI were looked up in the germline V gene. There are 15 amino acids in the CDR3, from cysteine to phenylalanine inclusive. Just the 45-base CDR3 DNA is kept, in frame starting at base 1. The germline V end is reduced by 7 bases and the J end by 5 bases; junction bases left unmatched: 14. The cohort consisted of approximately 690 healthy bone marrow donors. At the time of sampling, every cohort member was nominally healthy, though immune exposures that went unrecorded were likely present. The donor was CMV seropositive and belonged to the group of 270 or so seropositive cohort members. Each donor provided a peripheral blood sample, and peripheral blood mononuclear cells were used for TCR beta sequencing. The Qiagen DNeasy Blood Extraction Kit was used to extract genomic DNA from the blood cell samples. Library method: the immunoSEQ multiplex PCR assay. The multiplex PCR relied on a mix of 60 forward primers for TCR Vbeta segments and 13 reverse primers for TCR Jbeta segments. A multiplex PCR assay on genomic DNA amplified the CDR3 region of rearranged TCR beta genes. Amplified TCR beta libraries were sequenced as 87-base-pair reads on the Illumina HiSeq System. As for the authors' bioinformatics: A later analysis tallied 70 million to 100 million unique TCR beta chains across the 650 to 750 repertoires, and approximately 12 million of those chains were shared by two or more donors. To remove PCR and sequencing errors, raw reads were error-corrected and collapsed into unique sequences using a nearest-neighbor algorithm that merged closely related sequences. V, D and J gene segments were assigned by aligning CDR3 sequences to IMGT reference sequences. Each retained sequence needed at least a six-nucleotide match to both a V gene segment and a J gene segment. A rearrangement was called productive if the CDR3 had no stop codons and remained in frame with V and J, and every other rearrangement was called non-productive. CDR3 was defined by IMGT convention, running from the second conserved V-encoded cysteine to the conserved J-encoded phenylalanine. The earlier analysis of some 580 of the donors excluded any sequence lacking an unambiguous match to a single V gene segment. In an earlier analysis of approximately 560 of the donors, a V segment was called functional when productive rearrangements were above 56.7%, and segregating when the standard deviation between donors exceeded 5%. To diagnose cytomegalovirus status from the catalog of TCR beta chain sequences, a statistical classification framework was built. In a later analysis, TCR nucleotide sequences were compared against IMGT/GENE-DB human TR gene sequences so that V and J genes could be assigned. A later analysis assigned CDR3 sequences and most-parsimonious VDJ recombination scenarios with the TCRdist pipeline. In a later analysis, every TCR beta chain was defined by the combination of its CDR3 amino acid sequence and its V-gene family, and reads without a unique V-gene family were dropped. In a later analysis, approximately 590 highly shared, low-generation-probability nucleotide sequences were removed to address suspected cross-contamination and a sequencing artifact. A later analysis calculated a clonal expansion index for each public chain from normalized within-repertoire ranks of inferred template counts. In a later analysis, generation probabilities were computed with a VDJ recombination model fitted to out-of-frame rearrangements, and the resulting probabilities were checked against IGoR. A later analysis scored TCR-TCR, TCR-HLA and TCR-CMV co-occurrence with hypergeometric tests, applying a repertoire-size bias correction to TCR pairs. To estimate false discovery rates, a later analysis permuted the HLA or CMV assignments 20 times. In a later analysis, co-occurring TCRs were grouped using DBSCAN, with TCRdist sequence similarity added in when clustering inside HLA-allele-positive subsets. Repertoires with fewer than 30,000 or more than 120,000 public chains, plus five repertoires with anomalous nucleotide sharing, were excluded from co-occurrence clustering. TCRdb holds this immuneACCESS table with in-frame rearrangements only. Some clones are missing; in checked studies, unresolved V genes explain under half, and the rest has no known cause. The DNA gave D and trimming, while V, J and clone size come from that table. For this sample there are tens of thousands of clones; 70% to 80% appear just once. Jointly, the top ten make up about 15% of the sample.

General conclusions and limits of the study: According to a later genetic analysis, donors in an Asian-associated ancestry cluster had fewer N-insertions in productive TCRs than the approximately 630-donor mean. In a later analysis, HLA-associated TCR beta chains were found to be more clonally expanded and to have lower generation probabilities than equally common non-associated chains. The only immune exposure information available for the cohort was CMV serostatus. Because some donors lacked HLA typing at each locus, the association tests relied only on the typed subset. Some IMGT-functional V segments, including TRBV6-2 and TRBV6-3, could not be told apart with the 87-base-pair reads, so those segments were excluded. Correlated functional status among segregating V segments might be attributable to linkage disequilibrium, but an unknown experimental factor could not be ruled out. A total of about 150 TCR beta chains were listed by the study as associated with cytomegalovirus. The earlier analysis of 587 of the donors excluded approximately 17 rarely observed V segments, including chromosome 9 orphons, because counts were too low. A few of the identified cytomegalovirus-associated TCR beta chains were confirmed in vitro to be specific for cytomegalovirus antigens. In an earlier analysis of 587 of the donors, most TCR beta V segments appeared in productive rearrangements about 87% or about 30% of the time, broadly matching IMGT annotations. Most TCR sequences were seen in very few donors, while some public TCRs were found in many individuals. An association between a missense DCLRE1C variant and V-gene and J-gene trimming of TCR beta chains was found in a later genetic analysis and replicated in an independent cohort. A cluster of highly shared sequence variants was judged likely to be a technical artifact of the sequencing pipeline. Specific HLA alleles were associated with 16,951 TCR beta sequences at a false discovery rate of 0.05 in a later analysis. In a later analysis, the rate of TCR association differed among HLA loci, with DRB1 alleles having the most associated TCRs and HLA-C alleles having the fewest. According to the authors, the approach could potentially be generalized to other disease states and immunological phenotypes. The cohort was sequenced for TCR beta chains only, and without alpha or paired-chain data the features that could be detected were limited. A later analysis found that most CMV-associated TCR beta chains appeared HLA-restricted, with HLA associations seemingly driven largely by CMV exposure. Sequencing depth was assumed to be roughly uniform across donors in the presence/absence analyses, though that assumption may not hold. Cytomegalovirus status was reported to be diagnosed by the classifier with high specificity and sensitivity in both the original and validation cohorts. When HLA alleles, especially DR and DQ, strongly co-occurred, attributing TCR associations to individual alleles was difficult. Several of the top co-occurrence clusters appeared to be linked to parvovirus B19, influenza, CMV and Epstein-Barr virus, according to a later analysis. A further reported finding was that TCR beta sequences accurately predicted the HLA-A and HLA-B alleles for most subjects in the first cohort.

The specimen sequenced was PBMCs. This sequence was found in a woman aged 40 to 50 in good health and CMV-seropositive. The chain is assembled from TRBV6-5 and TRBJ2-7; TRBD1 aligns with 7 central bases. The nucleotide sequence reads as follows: TGTGCCAGCACCCCGTCACAGGGGAAATTCAACGAGCAGTACTTC. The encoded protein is CASTPSQGKFNEQYF.